This T cell receptor beta chain was profiled in a study of blood T cell repertoires in COVID-19. Trimming removed 0 bases at V and 8 bases at J, with 8 bases between. Germline-derived CDR1 and CDR2 are KGHSH and LQKENI. This CDR3 region has 13 residues. The table came from immunoSEQ multiplex PCR; TCRdb's copy has only in-frame clones and leaves some out. The sample has some 31,000 clones, about 90% seen once. The sequence was obtained from a man between 65 and 85 years old with active or convalescent COVID-19. The chain combines TRBV18 with TRBJ2-1; unclear D gene. The sequenced sample was peripheral blood. Here the CDR3 reads CASSPPSVDEQFF. The CDR3, as DNA: TGTGCCAGCTCACCACCGTCGGTCGATGAGCAGTTCTTC.